Below, 21 T cell receptor beta chains from the same sample are listed, as sequenced in a study of blood T cells in healthy people across ages. The use of a sample-barcoded 5' primer and a J-beta primer mix characterized a second PCR of roughly 6 to 11 cycles. One entry per CDR3 protein results from TCRdb running MiXCR on the 5' RACE reads. The data hold around 650,000 distinct CDR3 sequences, with around 38% observed a single time. The sequenced sample consisted of blood. These receptor sequences come from a man at least 80 years old in good health.

There are a few counts of this clonotype. V and J are TRBV6-1 and TRBJ2-3; perhaps TRBD2 as D (6 bases). Germline CDR1 MNHNS, CDR2 SASEGT. Trimming cost V 8 bases and J 1 base, with 13 bases left between them. This CDR3 comprises 14 residues. The CDR3: CASAASARTDTQYF. CDR3 DNA sequence: TGTGCCAGCGCCGCTAGCGCACGCACAGATACGCAGTATTTT.

This chain links TRBV20-1 with TRBJ1-6; the match to TRBD1 covers 7 bases. The V segment lost 6 bases and the J segment 1 base; nucleotides outside the gene matches: 9. The CDR3 has 16 residues. The germline V gene encodes CDR1 DFQATT and CDR2 SNEGSKA (reference sequence). CDR3 DNA sequence: TGCAGTGCCCAAGACAGGGAAGGGTCCTATAATTCACCCCTCCACTTT. As protein: CSAQDREGSYNSPLHF.

This clonotype was counted between two and nine times. The CDR3 is CASSPGGGQNTQYF. The CDR3 DNA reads as TGTGCCAGCAGCCCGGGAGGAGGGCAGAATACGCAGTATTTT. The genes are TRBV11-1 and TRBJ2-3, with 7 positions matching TRBD2. V was pared by 5 bases and J by 7 bases, with 9 bases of the junction left unmatched. Germline V gene lookup returns CDR1 SGHAT and CDR2 FQDESV (reference sequence). The CDR3 sequence is 14 residues long.

The CDR3 DNA reads TGCGCCAGCAGTCGACAGGCAGGGGGCACAGATACGCAGTATTTT. Its translation is CASSRQAGGTDTQYF. This chain links TRBV10-1 with TRBJ2-3; a possible D gene is TRBD1 (6 bases). This CDR3 has 15 amino acids. CDR1 and CDR2 from the germline V gene are WNHNN and SYGVQD (reference sequence). V was shortened by 5 bases and J by 1 base, with 13 bases between the two germline ends.

The chain joins TRBV12-3 or TRBV12-4 to TRBJ2-4, with D possibly TRBD2 on 7 matching bases. The J call is doubtful: the DNA matches TRBJ2-7 better. This CDR3 contains 16 residues. CDR3 DNA: TGTGCCAGCAACCAAAGGGGGGGCCAGGGAACCTACGAGCAGTACTTC. Protein: CASNQRGGQGTYEQYF.

The sample holds a few counts of this clonotype. The rearrangement links TRBV29-1 to TRBJ2-5, with 8 bases matching TRBD1. CDR1 is SQVTM and CDR2 is ANQGSEA in the germline V gene. There are 13 residues in the CDR3. V lost 6 bases to trimming and J lost 5 bases; unmatched junction nucleotides: 8. CDR3 coding DNA: TGCAGCGTCGGGGGCAGGGGGCGGGAGACCCAGTACTTC. The encoded protein is CSVGGRGRETQYF.

The rearrangement joins TRBV20-1 to TRBJ2-1; no reliable D call. This CDR3 is 16 amino acids long. CDR1 is DFQATT, CDR2 SNEGSKA, per germline (reference sequence). Between the trimmed V and J ends, which lost 0 bases and 8 bases, there was a span of 20 bases. CDR3 protein: CSAREVWQEIGDEQFF. The DNA for the CDR3 is TGCAGTGCTAGAGAGGTTTGGCAGGAGATTGGCGATGAGCAGTTCTTC.

In this sample, this clonotype turned up a few times. Given a much more abundant clone one base away, this may be a read error. The chain joins TRBV7-2 to TRBJ2-5; D not certain. The CDR3 contains 13 residues. The V gene lost 5 bases and the J gene lost 3 bases, with 10 bases spanning the gap. Germline CDR1 reads SGHTA; CDR2 reads FQGNSA. CDR3 in DNA: TGTGCCAGCAGCGTAGGCCCTAAAGAGACCCAGTACTTC. As protein: CASSVGPKETQYF.

This clonotype was observed at least ten times. The chain combines TRBV4-3 with TRBJ2-1; 11 nucleotides line up with TRBD2. The CDR3 is 20 amino acids. CDR1 and CDR2 from the germline V gene are LGHNA and YSLEER. V dropped 3 bases and J dropped 7; count of bases not matched to a gene: 20. CDR3 sequence reads: CASSHRPGLAVTRGGNEQFF. For the CDR3, the DNA is TGCGCCAGCAGCCATCGACCGGGACTAGCGGTCACACGGGGGGGGAATGAGCAGTTCTTC.

The chain joins TRBV6-2 or TRBV6-3 to TRBJ2-5; 9 bases match TRBD1. V lost 4 bases, J lost 5 bases, and 5 bases stayed unmatched. Germline lookup yields CDR1 MNHEY and CDR2 SVGEGT. The length of the CDR3 is 14 residues. The CDR3 loop reads CASSFITGGETQYF. The CDR3 nucleotides are TGTGCCAGCAGTTTCATTACAGGGGGCGAGACCCAGTACTTC.

The chain combines TRBV6-5 with TRBJ2-3; D is ambiguous. Germline loops: CDR1 MNHEY, CDR2 SVGAGI. Trimming pared 0 bases from V and 4 bases from J, leaving 8 bases between. CDR3 length equals 14 residues. Here the CDR3 reads CASSYSRVPDTQYF. Written as DNA, the CDR3 is TGTGCCAGCAGTTACTCTCGCGTCCCAGATACGCAGTATTTT.

This rearrangement joins TRBV20-1 to TRBJ2-5; TRBD1 aligns across 11 bases. The V segment lost 0 bases and the J segment 5 bases; nucleotides outside the gene matches: 8. CDR1 DFQATT and CDR2 SNEGSKA come from the germline V gene (reference sequence). The CDR3 consists of 16 residues. Written as DNA, the CDR3 is TGCAGTGCTAGAGATGACGGACAGGGGGCTTCGGAGACCCAGTACTTC. Translation: CSARDDGQGASETQYF.

This clonotype appeared a few times. The J gene is TRBJ1-2, the V gene TRBV5-1; D might be TRBD1 (5 bases). CDR3 length equals 14 residues. Germline CDR1 SGHRS, CDR2 YFSETQ. V gave up 0 bases and J gave up 8 bases, with 14 bases separating them. CDR3 amino acids: CASSLAAGLLGYTF. CDR3 DNA sequence: TGCGCCAGCAGCTTGGCGGCAGGGCTACTGGGCTACACCTTC. The full variable domain, with the rest looked up from reference TRBV5-1 and TRBJ1-2, is KAGVTQTPRYLIKTRGQQVTLSCSPISGHRSVSWYQQTPGQGLQFLFEYFSETQRNKGNFPGRFSGRQFSNSRSEMNVSTLELGDSALYLCASSLAAGLLGYTFGSGTRLTVV.

The chain employs TRBV27 and TRBJ1-2, with 9 bases matching TRBD1. V lost 3 bases, J lost 5 bases, and 10 bases stayed unmatched. The CDR3 runs to 16 residues. The germline V gene has CDR1 MNHEY and CDR2 SMNVEV (reference sequence). The CDR3 nucleotides are TGTGCCAGCAGTTTGGGGGGACAGGGAGGGAGGTATGGCTACACCTTC. Encoded protein: CASSLGGQGGRYGYTF.

The chain combines TRBV2 with TRBJ2-5; the match to TRBD2 covers 8 bases. The J segment lost 5 bases and the V segment lost 6 bases, leaving 11 bases of the junction unmatched. CDR3 length: 15 amino acids. The germline CDR1 and CDR2 sequences are SNHLY and FYNNEI. CDR3 coding DNA: TGTGCCAGCAGCGGTGGGCTGGGACTAGTTGAGACCCAGTACTTC. Its translation: CASSGGLGLVETQYF.

This clonotype was seen a handful of times. The chain couples TRBV28 to TRBJ1-6, with a weak D call TRBD1 (6 bases). This CDR3 is built from 15 residues. CDR1 is MDHEN, CDR2 SYDVKM, per germline. The germline V and J ends were trimmed by 2 bases and 5 bases, with 10 bases remaining between them. CDR3 nucleotide sequence: TGTGCCAGCAGTTTAGACGGGGGCAATAATTCACCCCTCCACTTT. Amino acid sequence: CASSLDGGNNSPLHF.

This clonotype showed up just a few times. The chain carries TRBV20-1 and TRBJ2-5; 7 bases agree with TRBD1. CDR1 DFQATT and CDR2 SNEGSKA come from the germline V gene (reference sequence). Unmatched junction bases numbered 7, after V lost 3 bases and J lost 3 bases. The CDR3 has 14 residues. This CDR3 is CSARRQGGEETQYF. CDR3 in DNA: TGCAGTGCTAGGAGACAGGGTGGGGAAGAGACCCAGTACTTC.

The chain uses TRBV10-2 and TRBJ1-1; D not resolved. The germline V and J ends were trimmed by 6 bases and 4 bases, with 12 bases remaining between them. The CDR3 length is 13 residues. CDR1 and CDR2 from the germline V gene are WSHSY and SAAADI. CDR3 sequence reads: CASRNKDSTEAFF. CDR3 bases: TGCGCCAGCAGAAACAAGGATTCCACTGAAGCTTTCTTT.

V is TRBV5-1 and J is TRBJ2-5; no firm D call. The V end was cut by 4 bases, the J end by 5 bases, with 12 bases between. The CDR3 has 13 residues. Germline CDR1 is SGHRS and CDR2 is YFSETQ. The CDR3 DNA is TGCGCCAGCAGCGCTTCCCCGTGGGAGACCCAGTACTTC. This gives the protein CASSASPWETQYF. The full variable domain, rest sourced from reference TRBV5-1 and TRBJ2-5, is KAGVTQTPRYLIKTRGQQVTLSCSPISGHRSVSWYQQTPGQGLQFLFEYFSETQRNKGNFPGRFSGRQFSNSRSEMNVSTLELGDSALYLCASSASPWETQYFGPGTRLLVL.

This clonotype has more than one count but fewer than ten. A junction end diverges from the germline sequence, so it may reflect a read error. This chain uses TRBV7-7 with TRBJ2-2, with unresolved D. This CDR3 comprises 12 residues. Germline V gene data show CDR1 as SSHAT and CDR2 as FNYEAQ (reference sequence). CDR3 protein: CASSPPSGELFF. The DNA for the CDR3 is TGTGCTAGCAGCCCCCCAAGTGGGGAGCTGTTTTTT.

The CDR3 here is CAWSRTAEQYF. The CDR3, as DNA: TGTGCCTGGAGTAGGACGGCTGAGCAGTACTTC. V and J are TRBV30 and TRBJ2-4; D is uncertain. CDR3 size: 11 residues. The V gene's germline CDR1 is GTSNPN and CDR2 SVGIG (reference sequence). The ends were cut back, 2 bases at V and 13 bases at J, with 12 bases in the middle.